This T cell receptor (beta chain) was retrieved from a study of cytomegalovirus exposure and HLA in healthy donors. Study-wide results and caveats: Trimming of TCR beta V- and J-genes showed a link, identified in a later analysis, to a missense DCLRE1C variant. In all likelihood, a cluster of highly shared sequence variants was a sequencing artifact.

The ends were cut back, 0 bases at V and 6 bases at J, with 11 bases in the middle. Germline V gene data show CDR1 as LGHNA and CDR2 as YSLEER. This CDR3 is 15 amino acids long. Primers included in the PCR were 60 Vbeta and 13 Jbeta primers. TCRdb keeps only in-frame clones here, not all; method: immunoSEQ multiplex PCR. The sample holds about 180,000 clones, about three quarters seen once. Comments on this clone: The antigen is unknown.

The genes are TRBV4-3 and TRBJ1-4, with D perhaps TRBD1 (6 bases). Sequencing input: PBMCs. The sequence was collected from a woman in her 30s in good health and CMV-seropositive. The CDR3 loop is CASSQEFQGYEKLFF. The CDR3 bases are TGCGCCAGCAGCCAAGAATTCCAGGGGTATGAAAAACTGTTTTTT.